This note documents a single T cell receptor beta chain sequence. No antigen is known for it. The sample comes from a study of cytomegalovirus exposure and HLA in healthy donors. Notes on the study in general: V segments that were indistinguishable, TRBV6-2 and TRBV6-3 among them, were omitted from analysis. In a later analysis, HLA-associated beta chains showed higher expansion and lower generation probabilities than comparable chains. The study designated 150 or so TCR beta chains cytomegalovirus-associated. The productive fraction for most TCR beta V segments was about 87% or about 30% in an earlier analysis.

Researchers ran the PCR with 60 Vbeta and 13 Jbeta primers. Sequencing was performed with immunoSEQ multiplex PCR; in TCRdb, only in-frame clones are kept and a portion is missing. The sample totals about 160,000 clones. The CDR3 is 16 amino acids. Germline V CDR1 and CDR2: LNHDA, SQIVND (reference sequence). Trimming pared 0 bases from V and 8 bases from J, leaving 16 bases between. The TCR originated in a woman in her fifties or sixties in good health and CMV-seronegative. The sequencing sample was made of PBMCs. The V gene is TRBV19, the J gene TRBJ1-4; D is ambiguous. The CDR3 reads CASSIDEFGVGEKLFF. The DNA of the CDR3 is TGTGCCAGTAGTATAGATGAATTCGGGGTCGGAGAAAAACTGTTTTTT.